This T cell receptor beta chain is drawn from a study of cytomegalovirus exposure and HLA in healthy donors. Trimming cost V 6 bases and J 3 bases; bases outside gene matches: 5. CDR1 and CDR2 (germline): LNHDA, SQIVND (reference sequence). CDR3 length equals 15 residues. PCR amplification relied on 60 Vbeta primers (plus 13 Jbeta primers). The assay was immunoSEQ multiplex PCR, and TCRdb's table has in-frame clones only and misses some. The sample shows more than 90,000 clones, roughly 80% of them seen only once. Study-wide results and limits: It was shown in a later analysis that HLA-associated TCR beta chains were more clonally expanded than other, equally common chains.

Turning to this clone: Its antigen remains unidentified.

The TCR comes from a female donor in good health and CMV-seronegative. V and J are TRBV19 and TRBJ1-6; TRBD1 agrees at 7 bases. Sequenced material: PBMCs. Here the CDR3 reads CASRIGTVYNSPLHF. The CDR3 DNA follows: TGTGCCAGTAGGATTGGGACAGTCTATAATTCACCCCTCCACTTT.